In its sample, the clone carrying this T cell receptor (beta chain) was seen many times. What it recognizes is unknown. TCRdb re-called the PCR reads with MiXCR, one entry per CDR3 protein. The sample consists of some 70,000 distinct CDR3 sequences, 15% to 20% of them appearing once. The data derive from a study of molecular identifiers for immune sequencing clone quantification. General study results and limits: Highly expanded clone sizes could be underestimated by identical TCR molecules sharing a barcode.

V lost 6 bases and J lost 2, with 25 bases in between. From germline, CDR1 is SGHVS and CDR2 FNYEAQ. The CDR3 length is 19 residues. The sequenced material came from naive CD8+ T cells from blood, with Jurkat cell RNA spiked in. Stated subset: FACS-sorted CD8+CD4-CCR7+CD45RA+ naive T cells. The rearrangement uses TRBV7-6 and TRBJ2-2, with D possibly being TRBD2 (6 bases). The sequence was obtained from a human donor in good health. Some libraries in this study had Jurkat cell RNA spiked in. The CDR3 here is CASSQPRHRAEGNTGELFF. In DNA, the CDR3 is TGTGCCAGCAGTCAACCCCGACATAGGGCGGAGGGAAACACCGGGGAGCTGTTTTTT.